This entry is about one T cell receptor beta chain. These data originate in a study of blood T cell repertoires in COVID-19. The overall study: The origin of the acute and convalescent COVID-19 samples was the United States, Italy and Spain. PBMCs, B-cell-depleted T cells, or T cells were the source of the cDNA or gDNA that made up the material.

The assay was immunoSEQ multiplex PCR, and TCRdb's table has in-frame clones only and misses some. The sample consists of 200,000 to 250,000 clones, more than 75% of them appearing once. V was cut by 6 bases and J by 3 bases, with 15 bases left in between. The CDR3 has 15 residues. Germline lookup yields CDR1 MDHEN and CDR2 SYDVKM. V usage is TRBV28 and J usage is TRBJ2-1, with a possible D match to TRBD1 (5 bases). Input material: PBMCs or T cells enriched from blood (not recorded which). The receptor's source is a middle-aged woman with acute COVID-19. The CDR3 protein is CASRVLQTDYNEQFF. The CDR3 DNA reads TGTGCCAGCAGGGTGCTACAGACAGACTACAATGAGCAGTTCTTC.